This T cell receptor (beta chain) came from a study of cytomegalovirus exposure and HLA in healthy donors. Produced via immunoSEQ multiplex PCR; TCRdb's table is partial and in-frame only. The sample contains approximately 88,000 clones, 84% of which appear only once. Germline V lookup: CDR1 SGHTS, CDR2 YDEGEE. The CDR3 is 14 amino acids. V lost 2 bases to trimming and J lost 8 bases; unmatched junction nucleotides: 7. This clone was found a few times. Its matching antigen is unknown. Study results and caveats: Some TCR beta chains (about 180 of them) were listed as cytomegalovirus-associated. Reports credit the classifier with highly specific, highly sensitive diagnosis of cytomegalovirus status.

The genes are TRBV5-8 and TRBJ1-2, with 9 bases lining up with TRBD1. The TCR sequence derives from a woman in her late teens or twenties in good health and CMV-seropositive. Sample: PBMCs. The CDR3 region is CASSFEDRGGGYTF. As DNA, the CDR3 is TGTGCCAGCAGCTTCGAGGACAGGGGCGGCGGCTACACCTTC.